This T cell receptor beta chain was recorded in a study of identical twins. Whole-study results and caveats: There is a chance that invariant MAIT and iNKT cells partially muddied zero-insertion analyses.

This clonotype has only a few counts. Its antigen is unidentified. MiXCR was run by TCRdb on the 5' RACE reads, yielding one entry per CDR3 protein. The sample yields about 570,000 distinct CDR3 sequences, roughly 9.5% seen once. Germline V CDR1 and CDR2: KGHDR, SFDVKD. This CDR3 comprises 13 residues. The V end was cut by 3 bases, the J end by 6 bases, with 10 bases between. These sequences were also reported in another study, on yellow fever vaccine responses in identical twins.

This chain links TRBV24-1 with TRBJ1-1, with D uncertain. This TCR was recovered from a woman aged 18-29 years in good health. Sequenced material: PBMCs. The CDR3 region has the DNA TGTGCCACCAGTGATATTTCCGGGGCTGAAGCTTTCTTT. This codes for CATSDISGAEAFF.